Each of the 13 T cell receptor beta chains below was sequenced from the same sample in a study of blood T cell repertoires in COVID-19. TCRdb's table, derived via immunoSEQ multiplex PCR, lists solely in-frame clones and lacks some. Counted here are some 130,000 clones, more than 90% occurring once; the ten biggest clones make up roughly 3.7%. The source material was peripheral blood. The receptor set was obtained from a man aged 45 to 65 with active COVID-19.

This chain links TRBV3-1 (or the pseudogene TRBV3-2) with TRBJ1-2; no reliable D call. Germline values: CDR1 LGHDT, CDR2 YNNKEL (reference sequence). There are 11 residues in the CDR3. Trimming shortened V by 4 bases and J by 8 bases, and 8 bases separated the two germline ends. The DNA of the CDR3 is TGTGCCAGCAGCCTTAACAGAGGCTACACCTTC. Translating it yields CASSLNRGYTF.

V gene TRBV7-8 combines with J gene TRBJ2-7; 10 nucleotides line up with TRBD2. This CDR3 has 14 amino acids. Germline values: CDR1 SGHVS, CDR2 FQNEAQ. The ends lost 8 bases at V and 6 bases at J; junction bases unmatched: 10. For the CDR3, the DNA is TGTGCCAGCTCCCCCACTAGCGGGATAACCGAGCAGTACGTC. Its translation: CASSPTSGITEQYV.

The chain is built from TRBV5-4 and TRBJ2-6, with 12 bases aligning to TRBD1. CDR3 length: 18 residues. The germline CDR1 and CDR2 sequences are SGHNT and YYREEE (reference sequence). V trimming: 7 bases; J trimming: 2 bases; junction bases outside the gene matches: 10. The DNA of the CDR3 is TGTGCCAGCTTCAAAGGGACAGGGGGCCCGACTGGGGCCAACGTCCTGACTTTC. Translating gives CASFKGTGGPTGANVLTF.

This clone showed up just a few times. The chain links TRBV4-2 to TRBJ2-5; 7 nucleotides line up with TRBD1. CDR3 length: 15 residues. The V gene's germline CDR1 is LGHNA and CDR2 YNFKEQ. V dropped 4 bases and J dropped 5; count of bases not matched to a gene: 10. The CDR3 protein is CASSLSRGGRETQYF. The DNA for the CDR3 is TGTGCCAGCAGCCTTTCCAGAGGGGGCCGGGAGACCCAGTACTTC.

This clone was found a few times. This chain uses TRBV6-5 with TRBJ1-6, with no clear D. Per the germline V gene, CDR1 is MNHEY and CDR2 is SVGAGI. The V end lost 8 bases, the J end lost 3 bases, and 11 bases lay between the germline ends. The CDR3 has 14 residues. CDR3 protein: CASLGGIYNSPLHF. The CDR3, as DNA: TGTGCCAGCCTAGGAGGCATCTATAATTCACCCCTCCACTTT.

The chain uses TRBV19 and TRBJ1-6, with TRBD1 matching 7 bases. The CDR3 runs 17 residues. J lost 4 bases, V lost 6 bases, and 12 bases had no gene match. Germline V gene sequence: CDR1 LNHDA, CDR2 SQIVND (reference sequence). The CDR3: CASRRTGTAFYNSPLHF. The CDR3 DNA reads TGTGCCAGTAGAAGAACCGGGACAGCTTTTTATAATTCACCCCTCCACTTT.

The chain's CDR3 is CASMQRSTDTQYF. The CDR3 DNA reads TGTGCCAGTATGCAGCGAAGCACAGATACGCAGTATTTT. The rearrangement uses TRBV19 and TRBJ2-3; D is undetermined. CDR1 LNHDA and CDR2 SQIVND come from the germline V gene (reference sequence). V lost 7 bases, J lost 0 bases, and 8 bases lay in between. This CDR3 has 13 amino acids.

The chain uses TRBV19 and TRBJ2-4; maybe TRBD1 (7 bases). The CDR3 runs 14 residues. Trimming took off 7 bases at V and 8 bases at J, with 18 bases between the two ends. Looked up from germline, CDR1 is LNHDA and CDR2 is SQIVND (reference sequence). CDR3: CASTRGGGADIQYF. The CDR3 region has the DNA TGTGCCAGTACGAGAGGAGGGGGCGCGGACATTCAGTACTTC. Full variable domain (rest looked up from reference TRBV19 and TRBJ2-4): DGGITQSPKYLFRKEGQNVTLSCEQNLNHDAMYWYRQDPGQGLRLIYYSQIVNDFQKGDIAEGYSVSREKKESFPLTVTSAQKNPTAFYLCASTRGGGADIQYFGAGTRLSVL.

The V and J genes are TRBV11-2 and TRBJ2-3; TRBD2 aligns across 7 bases. The V segment lost 1 base and the J segment 2 bases; nucleotides outside the gene matches: 3. CDR3 length: 15 amino acids. Germline V lookup: CDR1 SGHAT, CDR2 FQNNGV. The CDR3 reads CASSLGGDYTDTQYF. CDR3 coding DNA: TGTGCCAGCAGCTTAGGGGGGGACTACACAGATACGCAGTATTTT.

The gene calls are TRBV18 and TRBJ2-7; 7 bases are shared with TRBD2. Per germline, CDR1 KGHSH and CDR2 LQKENI. The CDR3 length is 13 residues. J was trimmed by 5 bases and V by 6 bases; bases with no gene match: 7. The CDR3 DNA sequence: TGTGCCAGCTCCCAAGGTCTAGCGGACGAGCAGTACGTC. It yields the protein CASSQGLADEQYV.

The V and J genes are TRBV4-2 and TRBJ2-3; the D gene is possibly TRBD2 (8 bases). Germline CDR1 and CDR2: LGHNA and YNFKEQ. The CDR3 is made up of 16 amino acids. V gave up 0 bases and J gave up 9 bases, with 19 bases separating them. CDR3 region: CASSQDPGGSGNTQYF. DNA of the CDR3: TGTGCCAGCAGCCAAGATCCAGGGGGTAGCGGGAACACGCAGTATTTT.

CDR3 in amino acids: CASSYSGAWDEQYF. CDR3 DNA sequence: TGTGCCAGCAGTTACTCGGGAGCTTGGGACGAGCAGTACTTC. The J gene is TRBJ2-7, the V gene TRBV6-5; a possible D gene is TRBD2 (5 bases). V shed 0 bases and J shed 5 bases, with 11 bases lying between them. Germline V lookup: CDR1 MNHEY, CDR2 SVGAGI. The CDR3 loop spans 14 amino acids.

This rearrangement joins TRBV11-2 to TRBJ2-2; no clear D. This CDR3 has 15 residues. Germline values: CDR1 SGHAT, CDR2 FQNNGV. V lost 1 base and J lost 1, with 7 bases in between. The CDR3 loop reads CASSLVSGNTGELFF. CDR3 in DNA: TGTGCCAGCAGCTTAGTCTCAGGGAACACCGGGGAGCTGTTTTTT.